The rows below give T cell receptor beta chains drawn from one sample of a study of OX40 agonist ivuxolimab in advanced cancers. Produced via immunoSEQ multiplex PCR; TCRdb's table is partial and in-frame only. The table lists tens of thousands of clones, approximately 91% of them singletons. The material sequenced was CD4+ or CD8+ T cells sorted from blood, taken in a trial of the OX40 agonist ivuxolimab. The source of these receptors is an adult with an advanced solid tumor such as melanoma, head and neck, liver or kidney cancer. Both conserved end residues are part of each CDR3. The D gene is left open where the match is weak. The size field is filled for only some rows; it gives once, few, many or a size class.

j_gene | d_gene | abundance | v_gene | CDR3aa | CDR3nt
TRBJ2-7 | TRBD2 | NA | TRBV27 | CASSLVVAGAYEQYF | TGTGCCAGCAGTTTAGTGGTAGCGGGCGCCTACGAGCAGTACTTC
TRBJ2-1 | TRBD1 | NA | TRBV7-9 | CASSRTGDSVTYNEQFF | TGTGCCAGCAGCAGGACAGGGGACTCCGTGACCTACAATGAGCAGTTCTTC
TRBJ1-2 | TRBD1 | NA | TRBV5-4 | CASSLGQGSNYGYTF | TGTGCCAGCAGCTTGGGACAGGGATCTAACTATGGCTACACCTTC
TRBJ1-1 | NA | NA | TRBV19 | CASSITGTEAFF | TGTGCCAGTAGTATTACAGGGACTGAAGCTTTCTTT
TRBJ1-3 | NA | NA | TRBV9 | CASSPEQGYSGNTIYF | TGTGCCAGCAGCCCCGAACAGGGCTACTCTGGAAACACCATATATTTT
TRBJ1-2 | TRBD1 | NA | TRBV15 | CATSPPADRASGYTF | TGTGCCACCAGCCCGCCCGCGGACAGGGCTTCTGGCTACACCTTC
TRBJ2-2 | NA | NA | TRBV7-7 | CASSLGEYTGELFF | TGTGCTAGCAGCTTAGGGGAGTACACCGGGGAGCTGTTTTTT
TRBJ1-6 | NA | NA | TRBV27 | CASSLEASGPSNSPLHF | TGTGCCAGCAGTTTAGAGGCTTCGGGACCATCGAACTCACCCCTCCACTTT
TRBJ2-1 | NA | once | TRBV6-6 | CASSYYGGNEQFF | TGTGCCAGCAGTTACTATGGGGGAAATGAGCAGTTCTTC
TRBJ2-7 | TRBD1 | NA | TRBV2 | CASSEGQGLRDEQYF | TGTGCCAGCAGTGAAGGACAGGGGCTCAGGGACGAGCAGTACTTC
TRBJ2-2 | NA | NA | TRBV9 | CASSLEDRGELFF | TGTGCCAGCAGCTTAGAAGATCGGGGGGAGCTGTTTTTT
TRBJ1-1 | NA | NA | TRBV5-1 | CASSLIIVGARNTEAFF | TGCGCCAGCAGCTTAATTATCGTGGGGGCGAGGAACACTGAAGCTTTCTTT
TRBJ2-2 | NA | NA | TRBV7-6 | CASSSPGKGVSGELFF | TGTGCCAGCAGCTCCCCGGGAAAGGGGGTTAGCGGGGAGCTGTTTTTT